What follows is one TCR beta chain and its context. This clone was observed once. Its antigen remains unidentified. Base-call qualities are not available, and no considerably larger clone is one nucleotide away. The entry originates in a study of shared T cell receptors in the human thymus (dated by TCRdb to about 2021). As for the study more broadly: The study examined how self-reactive, shared T-cell receptor alpha chains are generated in the human thymus.

The CDR3 goes from the cysteine to the phenylalanine over 13 residues. Of the read, only the CDR3 DNA is kept; its 39 bases are in frame from base 1. Clipping removes 6 bases from V and 7 bases from J, with 6 as the unmatched junction base count. The germline V gene gives CDR1 as MNHEY and CDR2 as SVGAGI. Library preparation employed the immunoSEQ multiplex PCR assay. Imported from immuneACCESS, the table was reduced by TCRdb to in-frame sequences with V and J called. These copies leave out some clones; in studies compared against another copy, an unresolved V gene accounts for under half, and the cause of the remainder is not known. The sample has more than 550,000 clones on record, more than 70% of them singletons. Roughly 0.0087% of the sample is held by the ten biggest clonotypes. This same sample was also taken into another study, of human thymus T cells. The second publication reports: The donors were immunologically healthy infants in Finland who had open corrective cardiac surgery for congenital heart defects. Thymus tissue was collected as surgical resects that were removed during corrective cardiac surgery. Usage of V and J gene segments appeared to be biased in both the thymic and the peripheral blood repertoires. The related research reported highly overlapping thymic TCR repertoires among unrelated individuals. The study characterized TCR alpha and beta repertoires from roughly 8 infant thymus samples and a few related peripheral blood samples. Donor ages ranging from about 7 to 250 days were recorded, and 5 to 7 male and a couple of female infants were included in the cohort. Thymocytes were freed from the tissue by mechanical means and kept at -70 degrees C as pellets of roughly 10-32 million cells. A QIAsymphony instrument was used to extract genomic DNA from frozen cell pellets. The immunoSEQ multiplex PCR assay was used to amplify the TCRB and TCRAD loci from a standardized amount of quality-controlled genomic DNA. Amplicons spanned the V(D)J region at a length sufficient to cover the CDR3 and identify V and J genes. The amplicons were sequenced on an Illumina platform via the commercial immunoSEQ service. Primer bias and sequencing errors were corrected using previously described methods, and TCRAD and TCRB definitions followed the IMGT database. The repertoires were analysed using immunoSEQ Analyzer 3.0 and VDJTools for basic statistics, V/J segment usage, diversity estimates, rarefaction and pairwise overlap. Diversity was estimated with Chao1, ChaoE, Efron-Thisted, Shannon and inverse Simpson indices, and also on datasets down-sampled to the smallest sample. Repertoire overlap used strict matching of CDR3 nucleotide sequence, V gene and J gene, with Jaccard-based multidimensional scaling clustering. On average, thymus samples gave 800,000 or so unique TCRB clonotypes, whereas blood samples gave approximately 84,000.

The chain employs TRBV6-5 and TRBJ1-2, with 9 central nucleotides matching TRBD1. Sequencing used thymocytes. The receptor was isolated from a boy younger than two with a congenital heart defect. Donor details come from another sample of the same person, matched by shared clones. The DNA sequence is as follows: TGTGCCAGCAGCGGACAGGGGCAGCCTGGCTACACCTTC. This translates into CASSGQGQPGYTF.